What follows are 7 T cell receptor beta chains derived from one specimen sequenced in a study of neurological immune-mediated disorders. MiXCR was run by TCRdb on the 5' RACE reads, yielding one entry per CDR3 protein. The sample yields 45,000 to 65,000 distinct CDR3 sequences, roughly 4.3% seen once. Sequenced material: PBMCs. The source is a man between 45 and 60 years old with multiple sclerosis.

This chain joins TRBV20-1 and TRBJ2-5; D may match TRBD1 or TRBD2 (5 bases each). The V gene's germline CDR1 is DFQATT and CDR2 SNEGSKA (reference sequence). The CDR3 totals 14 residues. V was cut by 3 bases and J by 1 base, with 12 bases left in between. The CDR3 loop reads CSASVGGTQETQYF. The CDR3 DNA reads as TGCAGTGCTAGTGTTGGGGGTACCCAAGAGACCCAGTACTTC.

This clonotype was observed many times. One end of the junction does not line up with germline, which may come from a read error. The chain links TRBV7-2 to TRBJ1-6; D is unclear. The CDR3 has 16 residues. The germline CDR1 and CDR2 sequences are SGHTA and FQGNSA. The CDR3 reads CASSFGRVNLNSPLNF. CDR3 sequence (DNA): TGTGCCAGCAGCTTTGGTCGGGTGAACCTTAATTCACCCCTCAACTTT.

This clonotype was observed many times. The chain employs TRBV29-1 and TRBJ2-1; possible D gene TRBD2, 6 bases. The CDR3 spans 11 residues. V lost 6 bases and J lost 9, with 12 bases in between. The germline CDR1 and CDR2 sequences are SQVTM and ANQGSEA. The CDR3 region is CSVTSFLEQFF. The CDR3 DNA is TGCAGCGTAACTAGCTTCCTTGAGCAGTTCTTC.

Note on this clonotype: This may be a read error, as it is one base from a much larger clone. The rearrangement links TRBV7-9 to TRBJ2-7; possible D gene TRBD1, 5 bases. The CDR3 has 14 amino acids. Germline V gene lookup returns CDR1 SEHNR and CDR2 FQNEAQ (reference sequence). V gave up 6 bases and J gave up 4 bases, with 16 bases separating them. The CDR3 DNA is TGTGCCAGCAGGACCAGGGAATCCGGGTACGAGCAGTACTTC. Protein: CASRTRESGYEQYF.

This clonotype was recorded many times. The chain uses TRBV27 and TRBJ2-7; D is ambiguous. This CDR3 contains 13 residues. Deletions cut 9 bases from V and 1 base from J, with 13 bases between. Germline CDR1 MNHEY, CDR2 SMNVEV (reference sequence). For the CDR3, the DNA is TGTGCCAGTGGGATGGGGTTTTCCTACGAGCAGTACTTC. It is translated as CASGMGFSYEQYF.

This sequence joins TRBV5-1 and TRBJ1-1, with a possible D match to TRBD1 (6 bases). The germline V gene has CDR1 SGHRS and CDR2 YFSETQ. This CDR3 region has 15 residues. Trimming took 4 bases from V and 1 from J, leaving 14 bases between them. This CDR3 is CASSLRRGPNTEAFF. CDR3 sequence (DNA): TGCGCCAGCAGCCTGAGGCGGGGGCCGAACACTGAAGCTTTCTTT.

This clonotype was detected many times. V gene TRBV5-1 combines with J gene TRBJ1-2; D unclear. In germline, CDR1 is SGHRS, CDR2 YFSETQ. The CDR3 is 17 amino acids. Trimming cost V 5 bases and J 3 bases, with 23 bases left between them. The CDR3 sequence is CASSQYENGVGDYGYTF. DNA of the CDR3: TGCGCCAGCAGTCAGTACGAGAACGGGGTGGGTGACTATGGCTACACCTTC.